The following is a TCR beta chain sequence with its context. Assay used: immunoSEQ multiplex PCR; TCRdb lists only in-frame clones, some missing. This sample yields tens of thousands of clones, of which roughly 90% are seen a single time; roughly 9.5% belongs to the top ten. The entry originates in a study of T cell changes during pregnancy in multiple sclerosis. This CDR3 comprises 14 residues. The V gene's germline CDR1 is KGHSH and CDR2 LQKENI. V lost 6 bases and J lost 1; bases outside the gene matches: 5. The specimen was peripheral blood, collected after pregnancy. The sequence derives from a female donor in good health, enrolled as a control in a pregnancy study. The J gene is TRBJ2-5, the V gene TRBV18, with 7 bases identical to TRBD1. DNA of the CDR3: TGTGCCAGCTCCCTCGGACAGGTCCAAGAGACCCAGTACTTC. This sequence encodes CASSLGQVQETQYF.